Given below is one T cell receptor beta chain in context. The antigen remains unidentified. Documented time point: pretreatment peripheral blood. Patient sample counts ranged from 1 to 8, pretreatment and on-treatment. This specimen comes from a study of PD-L1 blockade in urothelial cancer. On the study more broadly: Blood analysis was done at 3 weeks (second dose) and 6 weeks after treatment began. Blood yielded a median of around 150,000 T cells per sample.

The assay was immunoSEQ multiplex PCR, and TCRdb's table has in-frame clones only and misses some. Of under 60,000 clones in the sample, around 84% were seen once. Study observations and caveats: Patients with durable benefit had greater blood expansion of tumor-associated TCR clones 3 weeks into treatment.

Material: PBMCs, obtained around atezolizumab (anti-PD-L1) treatment. This receptor was identified in a man between 70 and 80 years old with urothelial cancer.

The CDR3 reads CASSPTSGGYEQYF. The CDR3 DNA sequence: TGCGCCAGCAGCCCGACTAGCGGGGGGTACGAGCAGTACTTC. The chain uses TRBV5-1 and TRBJ2-7, with TRBD2 matching 13 bases. This CDR3 is 14 amino acids long. CDR1 and CDR2 from the germline V gene are SGHRS and YFSETQ. The junction had 2 bases not matched to a gene; V was cut back by 4 bases and J by 4 bases.